The 26 T cell receptor beta chains in this list originate from one sample, sequenced in a study of T cells in localized non-small cell lung cancer. This table comes from immunoSEQ multiplex PCR, and its TCRdb copy is limited to in-frame clones, with some not included. The sample comprises more than 15,000 clones, approximately 84% of which are singletons, and less than 25% rests with the top ten. The sample in question was peripheral blood, obtained before any cancer treatment. The origin of the receptors is a male donor aged 60 or over with stage I lung adenocarcinoma.

The chain is built from TRBV7-8 and TRBJ2-3, with a tentative D call TRBD1 (6 bases). The CDR3 is 13 residues long. Germline V gene lookup returns CDR1 SGHVS and CDR2 FQNEAQ. Trimming shortened V by 7 bases and J by 9 bases, and 17 bases separated the two germline ends. The chain's CDR3 is CASTTQTGSTQYF. As DNA, the CDR3 is TGTGCCAGCACCACCCAAACAGGGAGCACGCAGTATTTT.

The V and J genes are TRBV6-1 and TRBJ1-1; no clear D gene. V gave up 5 bases and J gave up 0 bases, with 7 bases separating them. The CDR3 has 13 residues. The germline V gene has CDR1 MNHNS and CDR2 SASEGT. The CDR3 DNA is TGTGCCAGCAGTTGGACGTTGAACACTGAAGCTTTCTTT. As protein: CASSWTLNTEAFF.

The chain employs TRBV5-1 and TRBJ1-6, with D possibly matching TRBD1 (6 bases). Germline CDR1 is SGHRS and CDR2 is YFSETQ. Trimming removed 2 bases at V and 0 bases at J, with 12 bases between. The CDR3 spans 17 residues. The CDR3 loop is CASSLQGLSSYNSPLHF. The CDR3 region has the DNA TGCGCCAGCAGCTTACAGGGCCTGAGCTCCTATAATTCACCCCTCCACTTT.

This clone came up once. The rearrangement joins TRBV4-1 to TRBJ1-5; no clear D. Trimming shortened V by 2 bases and J by 7 bases, and 15 bases separated the two germline ends. CDR1 and CDR2 from the germline V gene are MGHRA and YSYEKL. The CDR3 runs 15 residues. The CDR3 sequence is CASSQPDANVQPQHF. The CDR3 DNA is TGCGCCAGCAGCCAACCGGACGCGAACGTCCAGCCCCAGCATTTT.

The rearrangement links TRBV10-3 to TRBJ1-6, with D possibly TRBD1 on 5 matching bases. The CDR3 runs 14 residues. The germline V gene encodes CDR1 ENHRY and CDR2 SYGVKD. Trimming took off 5 bases at V and 8 bases at J, with 13 bases between the two ends. CDR3 region: CAISQQATDSPLHF. CDR3 sequence (DNA): TGTGCCATCAGTCAACAGGCGACCGATTCACCCCTCCACTTT.

The V and J genes are TRBV2 and TRBJ2-7; a possible D gene is TRBD1 (6 bases). Germline V gives CDR1 SNHLY, CDR2 FYNNEI. CDR3 length: 14 residues. The ends were cut back, 5 bases at V and 3 bases at J, with 14 bases in the middle. CDR3 loop: CASSSGTSYYEQYF. The CDR3 DNA sequence: TGTGCCAGCAGTTCCGGGACAAGTTACTACGAGCAGTACTTC.

The chain recombines TRBV23-1 with TRBJ1-6, with TRBD1 matching 8 bases. TRBV23-1 is an ORF, with its function uncertain. This CDR3 comprises 16 residues. V lost 2 bases to trimming and J lost 10 bases; unmatched junction nucleotides: 10. CDR3 bases: TGCGCCAGCAGTCAACTCTTTGGACAGGGATCGTCACCCCTCCACTTT. Its translation: CASSQLFGQGSSPLHF.

There are a few counts of this clone. This chain uses TRBV2 with TRBJ2-3; D call uncertain. The V gene's germline CDR1 is SNHLY and CDR2 FYNNEI. V was clipped by 7 bases and J by 2 bases, with 4 bases between them. The CDR3 is made up of 11 amino acids. CDR3: CASTATDTQYF. CDR3 nucleotides: TGTGCCAGCACGGCCACAGATACGCAGTATTTT.

Details on this clone: Since no conserved phenylalanine or tryptophan closes the CDR3, a read error is the likely cause. The chain links TRBV28 to TRBJ2-7; D may be TRBD2 (6 bases). Trimming took off 3 bases at V and 3 bases at J, with 12 bases between the two ends. CDR1 and CDR2 (germline): MDHEN, SYDVKM. The CDR3 is 14 residues long. DNA for the CDR3: TGTGCCAGCAGTTTCACGGGACTCAACTACGAGCAGTACCTC. Its translation is CASSFTGLNYEQYL.

The V gene is TRBV7-8, the J gene TRBJ2-5; D tentatively reads TRBD1 or TRBD2 (5 bases each). The better agreement between TRBJ2-7 and the DNA end casts doubt on the J call. Germline-derived CDR1 and CDR2 are SGHVS and FQNEAQ. There are 15 residues in the CDR3. The CDR3 DNA sequence: TGTGCCAGCAGCCTCCCGGGGCTGAGCTCCTACGAGCAGTACTTC. Residues: CASSLPGLSSYEQYF.

This chain links TRBV18 with TRBJ2-1; 10 bases agree with TRBD2. Trimming took 6 bases from V and 5 from J; bases not matched to a gene: 7. The germline V gene encodes CDR1 KGHSH and CDR2 LQKENI. The length of the CDR3 is 15 residues. Written as DNA, the CDR3 is TGTGCCAGCTCCAATCTAGCGGGGGAACACAATGAGCAGTTCTTC. It specifies CASSNLAGEHNEQFF. Drawing the rest from reference TRBV18 and TRBJ2-1, the complete variable domain is NAGVMQNPRHLVRRRGQEARLRCSPMKGHSHVYWYRQLPEEGLKFMVYLQKENIIDESGMPKERFSAEFPKEGPSILRIQQVVRGDSAAYFCASSNLAGEHNEQFFGPGTRLTVL.

V and J are TRBV2 and TRBJ1-6; 9 nucleotides line up with TRBD1. CDR3 length: 15 residues. CDR1 SNHLY and CDR2 FYNNEI come from the germline V gene. The ends lost 5 bases at V and 7 bases at J; junction bases unmatched: 6. The CDR3 loop reads CASSLRTGENSPLHF. Written as DNA, the CDR3 is TGTGCCAGCAGTCTGAGGACAGGGGAAAATTCACCCCTCCACTTT.

V and J are TRBV11-2 and TRBJ2-5; no clear D. Deletions cut 4 bases from V and 5 bases from J, with 14 bases between. The CDR3 runs 14 residues. Germline CDR1 SGHAT, CDR2 FQNNGV. CDR3 in DNA: TGTGCCAGCAGCTCACAGTCCCCTAGGGAGACCCAGTACTTC. Translated: CASSSQSPRETQYF.

This rearrangement joins TRBV5-6 to TRBJ2-7, with unresolved D. Germline lookup yields CDR1 SGHDT and CDR2 YYEEEE. V was shortened by 4 bases and J by 4 bases, with 15 bases between the two germline ends. This CDR3 spans 14 amino acids. The CDR3 protein is CASSKYRFSYEQYF. CDR3 DNA: TGTGCCAGCAGCAAATATAGATTCTCGTACGAGCAGTACTTC. The whole variable domain, filled in from reference TRBV5-6 and TRBJ2-7, reads DAGVTQSPTHLIKTRGQQVTLRCSPKSGHDTVSWYQQALGQGPQFIFQYYEEEERQRGNFPDRFSGHQFPNYSSELNVNALLLGDSALYLCASSKYRFSYEQYFGPGTRLTVT.

In its sample, this clone was seen once. This sequence joins TRBV7-2 and TRBJ2-7; weak D call: TRBD2 (6 bases). CDR1 is SGHTA and CDR2 is FQGNSA in the germline V gene. The V and J ends lost 2 bases and 6 bases respectively, with 17 bases between them. The CDR3 has 15 amino acids. Here the CDR3 reads CASSLSSVMGGEQYF. DNA for the CDR3: TGTGCCAGCAGCTTAAGTTCTGTGATGGGGGGCGAGCAGTACTTC.

V and J are TRBV29-1 and TRBJ1-2, with D possibly matching TRBD1 (6 bases). CDR1 is SQVTM and CDR2 is ANQGSEA in the germline V gene. Trimming removed 4 bases from V and 6 bases from J, with 15 bases in between. The CDR3 extends over 13 amino acids. CDR3 coding DNA: TGCAGCGTTGGGAATACACAGGGAAATGGCTACACCTTC. Translated: CSVGNTQGNGYTF.

V is TRBV9 and J is TRBJ2-2; D may be TRBD2 (5 bases). The CDR3 contains 14 residues. CDR1 is SGDLS, CDR2 YYNGEE, per germline. Deletions cut 0 bases from V and 6 bases from J, with 9 bases between. The CDR3 sequence: CASSVAEGAGELFF. DNA of the CDR3: TGTGCCAGCAGCGTAGCTGAGGGTGCCGGGGAGCTGTTTTTT.

This chain connects TRBV2 to TRBJ2-1, with D perhaps TRBD1 or TRBD2 (5 bases each). CDR1 is SNHLY, CDR2 FYNNEI, per germline. The CDR3 loop spans 14 amino acids. The V and J ends lost 2 bases and 7 bases respectively, with 12 bases between them. The CDR3 region is CASSELGPGNEQFF. CDR3 coding DNA: TGTGCCAGCAGTGAATTGGGACCCGGGAATGAGCAGTTCTTC.

The chain recombines TRBV4-1 with TRBJ1-5; D not resolved. This CDR3 comprises 13 residues. Germline CDR1 is MGHRA and CDR2 is YSYEKL. The V end lost 4 bases, the J end lost 1 base, and 5 bases lay between the germline ends. The CDR3 DNA reads TGCGCCAGCAGCCTTGACAGCAATCAGCCCCAGCATTTT. Protein sequence: CASSLDSNQPQHF.

The rearrangement links TRBV5-1 to TRBJ2-7; no clear D. Germline assignment: CDR1 SGHRS and CDR2 YFSETQ. This CDR3 has 12 amino acids. Trimming shortened V by 4 bases and J by 4 bases, and 9 bases separated the two germline ends. CDR3 sequence (DNA): TGCGCCAGCAGCCTCCCCGGGTACGAGCAGTACTTC. As protein: CASSLPGYEQYF.

The chain couples TRBV28 to TRBJ1-5; D is perhaps TRBD1 (5 bases). The CDR3 runs 14 residues. The V gene lost 8 bases and the J gene lost 3 bases, with 14 bases spanning the gap. Germline CDR1 MDHEN, CDR2 SYDVKM. This CDR3 reads CASGTTAYNQPQHF. As DNA, the CDR3 is TGTGCCAGCGGGACGACAGCTTACAATCAGCCCCAGCATTTT.

J is TRBJ1-5 and V is TRBV28; D is unresolved. From germline, CDR1 is MDHEN and CDR2 SYDVKM. The ends were cut back, 2 bases at V and 8 bases at J, with 10 bases in the middle. The CDR3 is 13 amino acids. The CDR3 bases are TGTGCCAGCAGTTTAGGGCCCTCGAAGCCCCAGCATTTT. The encoded protein is CASSLGPSKPQHF.

The CDR3 sequence: CASELIRGNTEAFF. Written as DNA, the CDR3 is TGTGCCAGCGAGCTAATCCGGGGCAACACTGAAGCTTTCTTT. The J gene is TRBJ1-1, the V gene TRBV28; D perhaps matches TRBD1 (5 bases). This CDR3 spans 14 amino acids. V shed 8 bases and J shed 2 bases, with 15 bases lying between them. Germline V gene sequence: CDR1 MDHEN, CDR2 SYDVKM.

The chain has TRBV25-1 and TRBJ2-1; 7 bases map to TRBD1. V shed 4 bases, J shed 3 bases, and the junction held 9 bases outside the gene matches. This CDR3 contains 16 residues. CDR1 is MGHDK and CDR2 is SYGVNS in the germline V gene. The CDR3 coding sequence is TGTGCCAGCAGTGCTTTCTTACAGGGGATCTACAATGAGCAGTTCTTC. Encoded protein: CASSAFLQGIYNEQFF.

This chain connects TRBV2 to TRBJ1-2, with D unresolved. Trimming removed 6 bases at V and 1 base at J, with 18 bases between. CDR3 length: 16 residues. Germline V CDR1 and CDR2: SNHLY, FYNNEI. In nucleotides, the CDR3 is TGTGCCAGCAGGAGGGAGTACGCCAGCTTTAACTATGGCTACACCTTC. The encoded protein is CASRREYASFNYGYTF.

This clone appeared a few times. The chain recombines TRBV14 with TRBJ2-2; possibly TRBD1 for D (7 bases). CDR1 is SGHDN and CDR2 is FVKESK in the germline V gene. The CDR3 has 16 residues. Deletions cut 4 bases from V and 3 bases from J, with 15 bases between. CDR3 bases: TGTGCCAGCAGCCCCCGGACCAGGGGGGACACCGGGGAGCTGTTTTTT. Its translation: CASSPRTRGDTGELFF.